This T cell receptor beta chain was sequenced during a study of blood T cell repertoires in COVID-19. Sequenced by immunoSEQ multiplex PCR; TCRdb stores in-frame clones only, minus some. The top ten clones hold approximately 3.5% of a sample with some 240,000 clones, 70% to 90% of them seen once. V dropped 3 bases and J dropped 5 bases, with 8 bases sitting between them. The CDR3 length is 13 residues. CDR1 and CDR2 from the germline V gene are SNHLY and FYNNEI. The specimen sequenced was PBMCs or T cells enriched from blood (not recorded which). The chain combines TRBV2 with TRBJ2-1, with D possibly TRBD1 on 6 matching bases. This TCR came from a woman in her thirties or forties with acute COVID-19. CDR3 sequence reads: CASSDYRDNEQFF. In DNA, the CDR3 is TGTGCCAGCAGTGATTACAGGGACAATGAGCAGTTCTTC.